This T cell receptor (beta chain) originates from a study of blood T cell repertoires in COVID-19. For the study at large: T cells, B-cell-depleted T cells, or PBMCs supplied cDNA or gDNA.

As processed by the authors: Reference gene primers were amplified, and this amplification served to estimate nucleated cell counts. Generated by immunoSEQ multiplex PCR, the TCRdb table keeps only in-frame clones and is missing some. Clone size and the V and J calls come from that table; the DNA yielded D and trimming. The sample yields around 80,000 clones, 80% to 90% seen once. The specimen was peripheral blood. The sequence was obtained from a woman aged 80 or over with acute or convalescent COVID-19.

CDR3 nucleotides: TGTGCCTGGACAGTGGGGGGGCTGGGCACTGAAGCTTTCTTT. Translated, it gives CAWTVGGLGTEAFF. This sequence joins TRBV30 and TRBJ1-1; D is perhaps TRBD1 (6 bases). Germline V gives CDR1 GTSNPN, CDR2 SVGIG (reference sequence). This CDR3 is 14 amino acids long. Between the trimmed V and J ends, which lost 4 bases and 4 bases, there was a span of 16 bases.